This T cell receptor beta chain is from a study of metastatic and nonmetastatic thyroid tumors. This clone was recorded a few times. Its antigen remains unknown. A read error may produce the germline difference seen at one junction end. Findings of the study overall: Benign nodules reportedly had significantly lower TCR beta diversity than malignant thyroid tumors in blood and tumor.

Thyroid surgery had not been preceded by any treatment in any patient. TCRdb used MiXCR to call clones anew from the PCR reads. The sample includes under 30,000 clones, around 20% of them seen just once. CDR1 MNHNS and CDR2 SASEGT come from the germline V gene. The CDR3 spans 12 residues. Sequences were obtained from blood. The chain links TRBV6-1 to TRBJ1-1; no definite D call. The receptor was isolated from a male donor with papillary thyroid cancer or a benign thyroid nodule (not recorded which). Some clones in this sample may be carry-over from other donors' samples. The CDR3 DNA sequence: TGTGCCAACAGTCAGTCAAACACTGAAGCTTTCTTT. Amino acid sequence: CANSQSNTEAFF.